Below, 9 T cell receptor beta chains from the same sample are listed, as sequenced in a study of blood T cell repertoires in COVID-19. TCRdb's copy holds only in-frame clones and misses some; the assay was immunoSEQ multiplex PCR. The repertoire holds approximately 19,000 clones, with roughly 89% as singletons. The sample taken for sequencing was peripheral blood. The receptors were gathered from a human donor in a cohort sampled during active COVID-19.

This chain uses TRBV3-1 (or the pseudogene TRBV3-2) with TRBJ2-1; D remains ambiguous. This CDR3 is 13 amino acids long. Germline CDR1 LGHDT, CDR2 YNNKEL (reference sequence). V lost 5 bases, J lost 6 bases, and 11 bases lay in between. CDR3 loop: CASSYRGGNEQFF. The CDR3 DNA sequence: TGTGCCAGCAGCTATCGAGGTGGCAATGAGCAGTTCTTC.

This chain uses TRBV2 with TRBJ1-1; D gene ambiguous. The V and J ends lost 1 base and 0 bases respectively, with 3 bases between them. Per germline, CDR1 SNHLY and CDR2 FYNNEI. CDR3 length: 13 amino acids. CDR3 protein: CASSEGVNTEAFF. DNA for the CDR3: TGTGCCAGCAGTGAAGGCGTGAACACTGAAGCTTTCTTT. The variable domain in full, with the rest retrieved from reference TRBV2 and TRBJ1-1, is EPEVTQTPSHQVTQMGQEVILRCVPISNHLYFYWYRQILGQKVEFLVSFYNNEISEKSEIFDDQFSVERPDGSNFTLKIRSTKLEDSAMYFCASSEGVNTEAFFGQGTRLTVV.

The rearrangement uses TRBV19 and TRBJ1-1; no clear D. With 9 bases removed from V and 3 bases from J, the gap between germline ends came to 11 bases. From germline, CDR1 is LNHDA and CDR2 SQIVND (reference sequence). The CDR3 totals 12 residues. This CDR3 reads CASYPVHTEAFF. Here the CDR3 DNA reads TGTGCCAGCTACCCGGTCCACACTGAAGCTTTCTTT.

The chain has TRBV4-1 and TRBJ2-3, with D perhaps TRBD2 (6 bases). Trimming cost V 0 bases and J 5 bases, with 18 bases left between them. The CDR3 contains 17 residues. CDR1 and CDR2 (germline): MGHRA, YSYEKL. DNA of the CDR3: TGCGCCAGCAGCCAAGATTCAGTGGGACTGGGGGGAGATACGCAGTATTTT. Translation gives CASSQDSVGLGGDTQYF.

J is TRBJ2-2 and V is TRBV11-2, with TRBD2 as a possible D gene (7 bases). The CDR3 spans 18 residues. The germline gives CDR1 SGHAT, CDR2 FQNNGV. Trimming stripped 8 bases from V and 4 bases from J, with 26 bases between. CDR3 protein: CASHRTGLMSGGTGELFF. The DNA for the CDR3 is TGTGCCAGCCATAGAACAGGGCTGATGTCGGGAGGCACCGGGGAGCTGTTTTTT.

V and J are TRBV27 and TRBJ2-1; 12 nucleotides match TRBD2. Germline V CDR1 and CDR2: MNHEY, SMNVEV (reference sequence). This CDR3 is 16 amino acids long. The V gene end was trimmed by 4 bases and the J gene end by 5 bases; junction bases not matched to a gene: 6. CDR3 in amino acids: CASSSELAGGNNEQFF. The CDR3 DNA follows: TGTGCCAGCAGTTCCGAACTAGCGGGAGGAAACAATGAGCAGTTCTTC.

This clone came up a few times. The V gene is TRBV9, the J gene TRBJ1-1; 7 bases map to TRBD1. V gave up 4 bases and J gave up 6 bases; unmatched junction bases: 6. The CDR3 sequence is 13 residues long. The germline V gene encodes CDR1 SGDLS and CDR2 YYNGEE. Written as DNA, the CDR3 is TGTGCCAGCAGCCTTACAGGGGACGCTGAAGCTTTCTTT. It specifies CASSLTGDAEAFF.

The V gene is TRBV9, the J gene TRBJ2-1; 8 nucleotides line up with TRBD2. With 4 bases clipped from V and 0 bases from J, the junction kept 6 bases outside the gene matches. In germline, CDR1 is SGDLS, CDR2 YYNGEE. The CDR3 is 16 amino acids. Written as DNA, the CDR3 is TGTGCCAGCAGCTCCGGGACTAGGAGCTCCTACAATGAGCAGTTCTTC. It yields the protein CASSSGTRSSYNEQFF.

This rearrangement joins TRBV5-1 to TRBJ1-5, with a weak D call TRBD1 (5 bases). V was clipped by 2 bases and J by 2 bases, with 11 bases between them. CDR1 is SGHRS, CDR2 YFSETQ, per germline. There are 15 residues in the CDR3. CDR3 bases: TGCGCCAGCAGCTTCATCCCGGGGGGCAATCAGCCCCAGCATTTT. Translation gives CASSFIPGGNQPQHF.